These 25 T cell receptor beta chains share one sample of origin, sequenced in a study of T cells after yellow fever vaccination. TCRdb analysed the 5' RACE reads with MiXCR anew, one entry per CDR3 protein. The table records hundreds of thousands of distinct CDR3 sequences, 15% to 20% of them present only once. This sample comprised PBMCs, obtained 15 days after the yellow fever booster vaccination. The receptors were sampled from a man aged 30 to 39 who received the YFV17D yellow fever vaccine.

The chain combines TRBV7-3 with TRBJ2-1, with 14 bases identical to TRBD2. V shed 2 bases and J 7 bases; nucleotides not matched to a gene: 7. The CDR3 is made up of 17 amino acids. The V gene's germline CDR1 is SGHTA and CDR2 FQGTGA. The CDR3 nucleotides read TGTGCCAGCAGCTTATGGGGGACTAGCGGGAGAGGGAATGAGCAGTTCTTC. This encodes CASSLWGTSGRGNEQFF.

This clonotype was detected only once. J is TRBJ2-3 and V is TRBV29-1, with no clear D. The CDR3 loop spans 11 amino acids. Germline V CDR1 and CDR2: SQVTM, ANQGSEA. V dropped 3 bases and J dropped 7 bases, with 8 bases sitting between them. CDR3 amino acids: CSVDWGNTQYF. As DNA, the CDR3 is TGCAGCGTTGATTGGGGTAATACGCAGTATTTT.

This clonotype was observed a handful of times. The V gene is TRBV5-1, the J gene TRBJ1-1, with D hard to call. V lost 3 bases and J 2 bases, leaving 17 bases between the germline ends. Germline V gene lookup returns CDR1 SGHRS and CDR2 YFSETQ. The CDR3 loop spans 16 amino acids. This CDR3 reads CASSSTTFSLNTEAFF. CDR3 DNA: TGCGCCAGCAGCTCGACAACTTTTTCCCTCAACACTGAAGCTTTCTTT.

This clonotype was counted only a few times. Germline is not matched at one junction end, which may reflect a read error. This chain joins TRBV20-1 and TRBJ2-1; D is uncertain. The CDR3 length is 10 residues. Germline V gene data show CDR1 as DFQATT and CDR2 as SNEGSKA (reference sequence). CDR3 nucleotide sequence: TGCAGTGCTAGAGAGGAAGGACCGAACTTC. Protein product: CSAREEGPNF.

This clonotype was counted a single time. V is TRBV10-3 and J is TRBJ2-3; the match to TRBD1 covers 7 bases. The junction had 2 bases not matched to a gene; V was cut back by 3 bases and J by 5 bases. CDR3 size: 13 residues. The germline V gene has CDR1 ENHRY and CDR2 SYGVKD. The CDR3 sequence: CAISDAGGDTQYF. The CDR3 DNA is TGTGCCATCAGTGATGCAGGGGGAGATACGCAGTATTTT.

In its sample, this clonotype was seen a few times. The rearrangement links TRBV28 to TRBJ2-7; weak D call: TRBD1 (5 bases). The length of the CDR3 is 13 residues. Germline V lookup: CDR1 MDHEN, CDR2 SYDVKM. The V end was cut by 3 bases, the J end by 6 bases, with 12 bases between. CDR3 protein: CASSLIRVAEQYF. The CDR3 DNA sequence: TGTGCCAGCAGTTTGATCAGGGTAGCCGAGCAGTACTTC.

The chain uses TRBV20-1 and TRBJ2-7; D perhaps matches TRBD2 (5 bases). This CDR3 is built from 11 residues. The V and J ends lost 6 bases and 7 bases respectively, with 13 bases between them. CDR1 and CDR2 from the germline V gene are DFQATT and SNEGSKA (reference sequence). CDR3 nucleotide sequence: TGCAGTGCACCCGGGGTTCGGGAGCAGTACTTC. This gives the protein CSAPGVREQYF.

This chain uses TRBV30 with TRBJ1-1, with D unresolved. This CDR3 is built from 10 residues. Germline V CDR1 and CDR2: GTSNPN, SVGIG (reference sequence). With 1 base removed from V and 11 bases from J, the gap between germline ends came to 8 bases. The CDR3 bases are TGTGCCTGGAGTGGTAGGAGTGCTTTCTTT. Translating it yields CAWSGRSAFF.

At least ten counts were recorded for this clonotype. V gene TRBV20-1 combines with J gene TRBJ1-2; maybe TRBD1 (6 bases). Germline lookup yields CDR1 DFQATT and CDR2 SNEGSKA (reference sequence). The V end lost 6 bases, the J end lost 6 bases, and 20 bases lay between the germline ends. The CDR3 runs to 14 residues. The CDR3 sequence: CSAFAGASTNGYTF. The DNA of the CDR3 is TGCAGTGCGTTCGCGGGGGCGAGTACTAATGGCTACACCTTC.

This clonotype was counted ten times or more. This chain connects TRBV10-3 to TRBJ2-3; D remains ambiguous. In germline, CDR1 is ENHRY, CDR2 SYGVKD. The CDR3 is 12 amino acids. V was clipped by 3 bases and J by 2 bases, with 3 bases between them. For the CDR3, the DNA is TGTGCCATCAGTGACTACACAGATACGCAGTATTTT. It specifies CAISDYTDTQYF.

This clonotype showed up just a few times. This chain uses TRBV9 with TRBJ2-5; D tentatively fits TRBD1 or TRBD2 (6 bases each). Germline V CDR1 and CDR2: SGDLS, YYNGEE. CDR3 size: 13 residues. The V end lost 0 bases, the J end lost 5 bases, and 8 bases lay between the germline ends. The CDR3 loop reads CASSVGGAETQYF. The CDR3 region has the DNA TGTGCCAGCAGCGTAGGGGGGGCGGAGACCCAGTACTTC. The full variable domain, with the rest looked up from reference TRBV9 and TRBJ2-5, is DSGVTQTPKHLITATGQRVTLRCSPRSGDLSVYWYQQSLDQGLQFLIQYYNGEERAKGNILERFSAQQFPDLHSELNLSSLELGDSALYFCASSVGGAETQYFGPGTRLLVL.

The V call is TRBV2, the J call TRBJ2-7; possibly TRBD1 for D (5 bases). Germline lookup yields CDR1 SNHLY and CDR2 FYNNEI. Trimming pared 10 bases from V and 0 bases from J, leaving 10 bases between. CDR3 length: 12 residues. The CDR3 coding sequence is TGTGCCACCCGACAGAGCTCCTACGAGCAGTACTTC. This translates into CATRQSSYEQYF.

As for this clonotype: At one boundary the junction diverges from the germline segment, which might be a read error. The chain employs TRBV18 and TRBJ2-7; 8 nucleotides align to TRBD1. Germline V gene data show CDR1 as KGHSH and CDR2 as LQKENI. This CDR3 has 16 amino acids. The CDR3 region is CASSPANTGGTYGQYF. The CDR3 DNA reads TGTGCCAGCTCACCCGCGAATACAGGGGGAACCTACGGGCAGTACTTC.

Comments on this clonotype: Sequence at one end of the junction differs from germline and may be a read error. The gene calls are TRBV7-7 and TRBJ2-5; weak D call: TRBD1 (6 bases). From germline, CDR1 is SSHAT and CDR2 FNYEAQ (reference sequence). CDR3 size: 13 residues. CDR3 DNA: TGTGCTAGCAGCTCGGACAGACTAGAGACCCAGTACTTC. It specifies CASSSDRLETQYF.

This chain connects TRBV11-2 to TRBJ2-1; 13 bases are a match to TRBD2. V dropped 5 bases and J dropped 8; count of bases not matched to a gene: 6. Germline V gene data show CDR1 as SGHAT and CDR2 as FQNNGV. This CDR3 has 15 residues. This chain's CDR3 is CASSITSGGGHEQFF. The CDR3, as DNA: TGTGCCAGCAGCATCACTAGCGGGGGGGGCCATGAGCAGTTCTTC. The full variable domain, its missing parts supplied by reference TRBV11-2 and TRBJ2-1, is EAGVAQSPRYKIIEKRQSVAFWCNPISGHATLYWYQQILGQGPKLLIQFQNNGVVDDSQLPKDRFSAERLKGVDSTLKIQPAKLEDSAVYLCASSITSGGGHEQFFGPGTRLTVL.

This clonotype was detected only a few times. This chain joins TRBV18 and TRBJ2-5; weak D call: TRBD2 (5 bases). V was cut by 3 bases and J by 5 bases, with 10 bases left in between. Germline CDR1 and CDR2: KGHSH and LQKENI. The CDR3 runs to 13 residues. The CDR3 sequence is CASSPARGETQYF. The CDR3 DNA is TGTGCCAGCTCACCCGCGCGAGGGGAGACCCAGTACTTC.

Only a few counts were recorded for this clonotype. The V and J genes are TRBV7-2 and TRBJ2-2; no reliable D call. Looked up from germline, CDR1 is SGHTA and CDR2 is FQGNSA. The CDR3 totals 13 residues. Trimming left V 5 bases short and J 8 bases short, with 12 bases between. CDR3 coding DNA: TGTGCCAGCAGCCCCCTTGTTGCGGGGGAGCTGTTTTTT. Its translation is CASSPLVAGELFF.

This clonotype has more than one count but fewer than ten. Here the CDR3 DNA reads TGTGCCACCAGGCAAGGGGAGAACACCGGGGAGCTGTTTTTT. Translation gives CATRQGENTGELFF. This chain links TRBV24-1 with TRBJ2-2; TRBD1 might be the D (5 bases). Germline-derived CDR1 and CDR2 are KGHDR and SFDVKD. V was shortened by 7 bases and J by 1 base, with 9 bases between the two germline ends. There are 14 residues in the CDR3.

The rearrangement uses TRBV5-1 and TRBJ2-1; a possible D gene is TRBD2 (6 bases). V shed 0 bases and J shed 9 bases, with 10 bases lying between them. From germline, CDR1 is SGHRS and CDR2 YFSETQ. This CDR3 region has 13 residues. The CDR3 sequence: CASSLENGGEQFF. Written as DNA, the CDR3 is TGCGCCAGCAGCTTGGAGAACGGGGGTGAGCAGTTCTTC.

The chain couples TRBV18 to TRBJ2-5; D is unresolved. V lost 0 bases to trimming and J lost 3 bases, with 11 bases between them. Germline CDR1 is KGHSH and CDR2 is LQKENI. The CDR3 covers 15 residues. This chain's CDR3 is CASSPPGLQEETQYF. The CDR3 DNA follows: TGTGCCAGCTCACCACCGGGCCTACAAGAAGAGACCCAGTACTTC.

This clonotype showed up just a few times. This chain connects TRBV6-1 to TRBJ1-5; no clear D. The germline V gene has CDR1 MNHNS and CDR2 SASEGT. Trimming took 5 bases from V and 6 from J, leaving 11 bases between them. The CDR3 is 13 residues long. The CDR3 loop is CASSSAATQPQHF. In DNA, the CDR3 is TGTGCCAGCAGTAGTGCGGCTACTCAGCCCCAGCATTTT.

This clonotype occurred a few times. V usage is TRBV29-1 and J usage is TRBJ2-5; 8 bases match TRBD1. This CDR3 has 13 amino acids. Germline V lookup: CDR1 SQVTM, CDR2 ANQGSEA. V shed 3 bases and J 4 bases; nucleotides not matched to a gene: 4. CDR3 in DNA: TGCAGCGTTGAGTTTACAGGGGGAGAGACCCAGTACTTC. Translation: CSVEFTGGETQYF.

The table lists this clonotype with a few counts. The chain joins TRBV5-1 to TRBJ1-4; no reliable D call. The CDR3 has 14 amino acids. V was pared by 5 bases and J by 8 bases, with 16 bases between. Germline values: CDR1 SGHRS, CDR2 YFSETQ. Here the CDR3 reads CASRSGESWEKLFF. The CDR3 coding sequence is TGCGCCAGCAGATCTGGGGAGTCTTGGGAAAAACTGTTTTTT.

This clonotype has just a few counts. CDR3 DNA: TGTGCCAGCAGCTTTGGGCGTTCCAATGAGCAGTTCTTC. Protein sequence: CASSFGRSNEQFF. The chain employs TRBV7-2 and TRBJ2-1, with unresolved D. The CDR3 runs 13 residues. The V end was cut by 3 bases, the J end by 6 bases, with 9 bases between. From germline, CDR1 is SGHTA and CDR2 FQGNSA.

The CDR3 loop is CVSNGRGNEQFF. The CDR3 DNA follows: TGTGTCTCCAATGGGCGAGGGAATGAGCAGTTCTTC. V usage is TRBV6-5 and J usage is TRBJ2-1, with D perhaps matching TRBD2 (5 bases). CDR3 size: 12 residues. The germline CDR1 and CDR2 sequences are MNHEY and SVGAGI.